This T cell receptor beta chain was sequenced in a study of blood T cell repertoires in COVID-19. Background on the study: Acute-phase and convalescent COVID-19 samples originated in the United States, Italy and Spain. PBMCs, B-cell-depleted T cells, or T cells provided the cDNA or gDNA that made up the material.

V trimming: 3 bases; J trimming: 5 bases; junction bases outside the gene matches: 8. Looked up from germline, CDR1 is LGHDT and CDR2 is YNNKEL (reference sequence). The CDR3 spans 16 residues. Authors' analysis steps: Amplified reference gene primers provided the basis for estimating nucleated cell counts. Method: immunoSEQ multiplex PCR; TCRdb's copy keeps in-frame clones and lacks some. V, J and clone size were drawn from that table, and D and trimming were deduced from the DNA. The sample includes about 60,000 clones, 90% to 95% of them seen just once. V usage is TRBV3-1 (or the pseudogene TRBV3-2) and J usage is TRBJ2-7, with 12 bases lining up with TRBD2. The receptor was derived from a human donor in a cohort sampled during active COVID-19. Sequenced material: peripheral blood. The CDR3 sequence is CASSQDLAGGRDEQYF. CDR3 nucleotide sequence: TGTGCCAGCAGCCAGGACCTAGCGGGGGGGAGAGACGAGCAGTACTTC.